The rows below give T cell receptor beta chains drawn from one sample of a study of a mutant IDH1 vaccine in newly diagnosed glioma. Their antigen targets remain unknown. Produced via immunoSEQ multiplex PCR; TCRdb's table is partial and in-frame only. The data hold over 60,000 clones, with roughly 79% observed a single time. The sample consisted of PBMCs, taken from a glioma patient whose treatment included an IDH1 peptide vaccine. The origin of the receptors is a middle-aged man with glioma. Each CDR3 is given with its conserved first and last residue.

length: 12; V: TRBV4-3; J: TRBJ1-2; CDR3: CASSQDYYGYTF
length: 21; V: TRBV19; J: TRBJ2-4; CDR3: CASSIFLRTGAGLLAKNIQYF
length: 18; V: TRBV9; J: TRBJ1-2; CDR3: CASSAGGTGAAGLQGYTF
length: 14; V: TRBV6-6; J: TRBJ1-1; CDR3: CASSFDRLNTEAFF
length: 11; V: TRBV30; J: TRBJ2-1; CDR3: CAWSFPNEQFF
length: 15; V: TRBV18; J: TRBJ2-2; CDR3: CASSPSAGDTGELFF
length: 16; V: TRBV6-5; J: TRBJ1-6; CDR3: CASSYSGQVGNSPLHF
length: 13; V: TRBV4-3; J: TRBJ1-2; CDR3: CASSQDLSGRYTF
length: 16; V: TRBV7-2; J: TRBJ2-5; CDR3: CASSLLRSGIQETQYF
length: 14; V: TRBV5-6; J: TRBJ2-7; CDR3: CASSSFDRTYEQYF
length: 15; V: TRBV7-2; J: TRBJ1-5; CDR3: CASSWDTTSNQPQHF
length: 17; V: TRBV19; J: TRBJ1-1; CDR3: CASSIRAGGQLNTEAFF
length: 9; V: TRBV5-1; J: TRBJ2-1; CDR3: CALRSEQFF
length: 14; V: TRBV5-8; J: TRBJ1-1; CDR3: CASSLVTDYTEAFF
length: 14; V: TRBV5-1; J: TRBJ2-4; CDR3: CASSFLGGQDIQYF
length: 16; V: TRBV4-2; J: TRBJ2-3; CDR3: CASSQDSGFSTDTQYF
length: 14; V: TRBV4-2; J: TRBJ2-7; CDR3: CASSQEGQNYEQYF
length: 16; V: TRBV9; J: TRBJ2-3; CDR3: CASSVEGQGFADTQYF
length: 14; V: TRBV13; J: TRBJ1-2; CDR3: CASSRSGVPGGYTF
length: 17; V: TRBV19; J: TRBJ1-4; CDR3: CASSIRGQGAFFEKLFF
length: 11; V: TRBV18; J: TRBJ2-3; CDR3: CASSNTDTQYF
length: 14; V: TRBV2; J: TRBJ1-5; CDR3: CASRQRSGNQPQHF
length: 17; V: TRBV30; J: TRBJ1-2; CDR3: CAWSVKIQATTNYGYTF
length: 17; V: TRBV19; J: TRBJ2-6; CDR3: CASSMDSLLSGANVLTF
length: 15; V: TRBV18; J: TRBJ1-1; CDR3: CASSLRARMNTEAFF
length: 13; V: TRBV5-1; J: TRBJ1-2; CDR3: CASSLSGSHGYTF
length: 14; V: TRBV11-3; J: TRBJ2-5; CDR3: CASSRGGLGETQYF
length: 14; V: TRBV5-4; J: TRBJ1-2; CDR3: CASSSGQGLYGYTF
length: 15; V: TRBV7-9; J: TRBJ2-2; CDR3: CASSFQAGTTGELFF
length: 14; V: TRBV9; J: TRBJ1-3; CDR3: CASSRRFSGNTIYF
length: 10; V: TRBV7-9; J: TRBJ2-1; CDR3: CASSAIPQFF